This TCR beta chain was recorded in a study of type 1 regulatory T cells (dated by TCRdb to the early 2020s). Context from the whole study: The study characterized an in vitro protocol that generated a Tr1-enriched, alloantigen-specific CD4 T cell product named T-allo10. T-allo10 was under clinical evaluation in patients with hematological malignancies receiving allogeneic hematopoietic stem cell transplantation.

The CDR3, from cysteine to phenylalanine, totals 13 residues. Only the CDR3 part of the read is kept: 39 bases, read in frame from the first base. V lost 1 base and J lost 3 bases; the stretch between them is 7 bases long. For CDR1 and CDR2, the germline V gene lists SGHVS and FQNEAQ. The sequencer was an Illumina MiSeq. TCRdb trimmed the raw reads at Q25, called clones with MiXCR and kept productive beta chains. For every CDR3 protein sequence, its rows merge into one entry that carries the most common genes and DNA. The sample table lists approximately 19,000 distinct CDR3 sequences, 10% of them with a count of one. The top ten clones comprise 2.5% to 3% of the sample. This clonotype was seen at least ten times. The antigen this receptor binds is unknown. No base quality values were provided; no much bigger clone lies one nucleotide off.

Sample: CD4+ T cells, either the whole sample or a sorted fraction (not recorded which). This chain is built from TRBV7-8 and TRBJ2-7, with the D gene not clear enough to name. The TCR originated in a human donor in good health. The sequenced DNA: TGTGCCAGCAGCTTAGGTGGCAACTACGAGCAGTACTTC. This codes for CASSLGGNYEQYF. When the CDR3 is completed using the reference TRBV7-8 and TRBJ2-7 genes on either side, the full variable domain is GAGVSQSPRYKVAKRGQDVALRCDPISGHVSLFWYQQALGQGPEFLTYFQNEAQLDKSGLPSDRFFAERPEGSVSTLKIQRTQQEDSAVYLCASSLGGNYEQYFGPGTRLTVT.